The T cell receptor (beta chain) under discussion was sequenced for a study of T cells in Graves' hyperthyroidism and ophthalmopathy (dated by TCRdb to the late 2010s). Background for the entire study: Peripheral blood was collected at initial diagnosis, before any treatment. Once sampling was done, hyperthyroidism patients were given methimazole at a starting dose of 30 mg daily, whereas ophthalmopathy patients were given high-dose intravenous methylprednisolone. The paper reports TCR Vbeta CDR3 sequencing of roughly 140 peripheral blood samples: 40 to 45 ophthalmopathy, around 80 hyperthyroidism and around 17 progressor patients. A discovery cohort of about a hundred patients, about 44 with Graves' ophthalmopathy and 55 to 65 with stable Graves' hyperthyroidism, was used to find distinguishing TCR V-J signatures. The approximately 100 discovery patients were divided at random into training and test sets in a 7:3 ratio. Prospective prediction of ophthalmopathy was tested in an independent validation cohort consisting of roughly 19 hyperthyroidism patients and some 17 patients who later progressed to ophthalmopathy. The study also compared thyroid tissue and blood T-cell repertoires from roughly 6 Graves' hyperthyroidism patients.

Amplification of TCR beta CDR3 regions was carried out from RNA transcripts. A first-round RT-PCR of the TCR CDR3 used the HTBI primer set with the Qiagen OneStep RT-PCR kit. Libraries were constructed in a second round of multiplex PCR, after which size selection and purification were performed. Sequencing of the libraries was done on an Illumina HiSeq2000 using paired-end 100 bp reads. The study's own analysis went as follows. SOAPnuke was used to process the raw data, throwing out any read that contained adapters or uncalled bases, had a mean Phred below 15, or lacked an exact constant-primer or identifier match. High-quality paired reads were merged using COPE v1.2.5, and each unique nucleotide sequence was defined as a clonotype. MiTCR v1.1 was used to align clonotypes to the IMGT TRBV, TRBD and TRBJ reference segments. Only V-J combinations with frequency above 0.0001, covering 99.2% of repertoires, were analysed. The TCS score was defined as the ratio of F50 (clonal expansion) to E x V (chaos), calculated using BLOSUM62-based TCRdist between CDR3 peptides within each V-J. Welch's t-statistics and random forest reduced around 520 V-J features to under 15, which were used in a naive Bayes classifier (R e1071). The public reads were reprocessed in TCRdb via fastp at Q25 and MiXCR, keeping in-frame beta chains. A single entry per CDR3 protein holds the most common genes and DNA from its merged rows. The authors' filters were not applied to this entry. Recorded for this sample are over 350,000 distinct CDR3 sequences; over 13% of them occurred a single time. Clones ranked in the top ten supply around 30% of the sample.

CDR1 MNHNS and CDR2 SASEGT are derived from the germline V gene. Counted from cysteine to phenylalanine, this CDR3 has 13 amino acids. Kept here is only the CDR3 DNA, which spans 39 bases and is read in frame from base 1. Results and caveats for the whole study, not just this receptor: In validation, the model predicted progression to ophthalmopathy a median of 6.5 months before onset, with roughly 70% sensitivity and around 76% specificity. Sample size was not statistically predetermined, and blinding of investigators to group allocation was not performed. Most expanded thyroid clonotypes (frequency above 0.001) were also detected in blood, suggesting blood repertoires may reflect thyroid immune responses. A model built on a 13 V-J signature distinguished ophthalmopathy from stable hyperthyroidism, reaching over 85% sensitivity and under 84% specificity in cross-validation and 80%/75% in testing.

This clonotype was seen only a few times. Its antigen is unknown. Relative to the germline gene, one junction end is altered; a read error may explain this. Moderately to severely active disease, a Clinical Activity Score of at least 3, a NOSPECS grade of at least 4, and a duration under 3 months were present in ophthalmopathy patients. The study excluded patients with uncontrolled infections, other autoimmune diseases, pregnancy or lactation. Diagnoses were established on the basis of clinical symptoms, serum thyroxine and TRAb, thyroid ultrasound, and orbital computed tomography. PBMCs were isolated from 10 ml of fresh peripheral blood by Ficoll-Paque density gradient centrifugation. Trizol reagent was used to extract total RNA, and RNA quality was then checked on an Agilent 2100 Bioanalyzer.

The chain is assembled from TRBV6-1 and TRBJ2-3, and 9 junction bases match TRBD2. The source is a man aged 50 to 59 with Graves' ophthalmopathy. Specimen: blood. The CDR3 region has the sequence CASSGTSKDTQYF. In nucleotides, the sequence is TGTGCCAGCAGCGGGACTAGCAAAGATACGCAGTATTTT.